The rows below give T cell receptor beta chains drawn from one sample of a study of radiotherapy plus CTLA-4 blockade in lung cancer. This table comes from immunoSEQ multiplex PCR, and its TCRdb copy is limited to in-frame clones, with some not included. The data show about 59,000 clones, around three quarters seen once. The material sequenced was peripheral blood, taken from a patient treated with radiotherapy plus ipilimumab. The origin of the receptors is a human donor with non-small cell lung cancer whose response to radiotherapy plus ipilimumab could not be evaluated. Each CDR3 is given with its conserved first and last residue. The D gene is left open where the match is weak. The listing skips clone size in some rows; elsewhere it reads once, few, many or a size class.

>TRBV9|TRBJ2-2|TRBD1|.
CASSVGGQGANTGELFF
TGTGCCAGCAGCGTAGGCGGACAGGGGGCGAACACCGGGGAGCTGTTTTTT
>TRBV5-1|TRBJ1-1|.|.
CASSPGMNTEAFF
TGCGCCAGCTCTCCAGGGATGAACACTGAAGCTTTCTTT
>TRBV7-9|TRBJ2-7|TRBD1|.
CASSSVRDRSTYEQYF
TGTGCCAGCAGCTCCGTCCGGGACAGGTCCACCTACGAGCAGTACTTC
>TRBV29-1|TRBJ1-2|.|once
CSVEVGDYGYTF
TGCAGCGTTGAAGTAGGAGACTATGGCTACACCTTC
>TRBV2|TRBJ2-5|.|once
CASRGAGSQETQYF
TGTGCCAGCAGGGGGGCCGGGTCTCAAGAGACCCAGTACTTC
>TRBV4-3|TRBJ1-2|.|.
CASSHGNRGGYGYTF
TGCGCCAGCAGCCACGGGAATCGGGGAGGCTATGGCTACACCTTC
>TRBV10-3|TRBJ1-5|.|.
CAISESRQAAEPQHF
TGTGCCATCAGTGAGTCCCGCCAAGCGGCGGAGCCCCAGCATTTT
>TRBV12-5|TRBJ2-7|.|.
CASGLVRLQLNYEQYF
TGTGCTAGTGGTTTGGTACGGTTACAGCTAAACTACGAGCAGTACTTC
>TRBV25-1|TRBJ2-7|TRBD2|few
CASRRDGASGRRFEQYF
TGTGCCAGCAGACGAGATGGGGCTAGCGGGAGGAGGTTCGAGCAGTACTTC
>TRBV18|TRBJ1-6|TRBD1|.
CASSPPRGQGDSPLHF
TGTGCCAGCTCACCACCGAGGGGACAGGGGGATTCACCCCTCCACTTT
>TRBV5-6|TRBJ2-1|.|.
CASSLVQEQFF
TGTGCCAGCAGCTTGGTTCAGGAGCAGTTCTTC
>TRBV4-2|TRBJ2-2|.|once
CASSQIMSGTGELFF
TGTGCCAGCAGCCAAATCATGTCCGGCACCGGGGAGCTGTTTTTT
>TRBV6-6|TRBJ2-7|.|.
CASSLLDKTYEQYF
TGTGCCAGCAGCCTATTAGACAAGACCTACGAGCAGTACTTC
>TRBV19|TRBJ1-1|.|few
CASSIRGSTEAFF
TGTGCCAGTAGTATTCGGGGGTCGACTGAAGCTTTCTTT
>TRBV7-3|TRBJ2-2|TRBD1|.
CASSPYDRAGTGELFF
TGTGCCAGCAGCCCGTACGACAGGGCGGGCACCGGGGAGCTGTTTTTT
>TRBV6-1|TRBJ1-4|.|.
CATLGLNEKLFF
TGTGCCACCCTCGGACTTAACGAAAAACTGTTTTTT
>TRBV4-1|TRBJ1-2|.|.
CASSQSSQVPPYGYTF
TGCGCCAGCAGCCAATCGTCTCAGGTCCCTCCCTATGGCTACACCTTC
>TRBV30|TRBJ2-7|.|.
CAWSAGYYEQYF
TGTGCCTGGAGTGCAGGGTACTACGAGCAGTACTTC
>TRBV5-1|TRBJ1-2|.|few
CASSLAGQGSYGYTF
TGCGCCAGCAGCTTGGCCGGGCAGGGCAGCTATGGCTACACCTTC
>TRBV4-2|TRBJ1-2|.|.
CASSQEASRNYGYTF
TGTGCCAGCAGCCAAGAGGCATCCAGAAACTATGGCTACACCTTC
>TRBV9|TRBJ2-7|.|.
CASSVGAPYEQYF
TGTGCCAGCAGCGTTGGGGCGCCCTACGAGCAGTACTTC
>TRBV7-9|TRBJ1-1|.|.
CASSLRQGMNTEAFF
TGTGCCAGCAGCTTACGCCAGGGGATGAACACTGAAGCTTTCTTT
>TRBV5-4|TRBJ2-3|TRBD2|.
CASTLLTSGEADTQYF
TGTGCCAGCACCCTCCTGACTAGCGGGGAAGCAGATACGCAGTATTTT
>TRBV7-9|TRBJ1-2|.|few
CASSLAQGFGYGYTF
TGTGCCAGCAGCTTAGCCCAGGGGTTCGGCTATGGCTACACCTTC
>TRBV5-1|TRBJ2-7|TRBD2|.
CASTQRGGLNEQYF
TGCGCCAGCACCCAGCGGGGGGGCCTGAACGAGCAGTACTTC
>TRBV29-1|TRBJ2-4|TRBD1|.
CSVHRQGENIQYF
TGCAGCGTTCACCGACAGGGAGAAAACATTCAGTACTTC
>TRBV28|TRBJ2-1|TRBD2|.
CASSLGTSGSQFF
TGTGCCAGCAGTTTGGGGACTAGCGGGAGCCAGTTCTTC
>TRBV6-1|TRBJ2-5|TRBD1|.
CALGRAGGETQYF
TGTGCCCTCGGACGGGCAGGGGGAGAGACCCAGTACTTC
>TRBV5-1|TRBJ2-2|TRBD2|.
CASSLGGLAGYGNTGELFF
TGCGCCAGCAGCTTGGGAGGACTAGCGGGGTACGGGAACACCGGGGAGCTGTTTTTT
>TRBV7-2|TRBJ1-5|.|few
CASSLDRGNNQPQHF
TGTGCCAGCAGCTTAGATAGGGGGAACAATCAGCCCCAGCATTTT
>TRBV2|TRBJ2-1|.|.
CASSVQDPSYNEQFF
TGTGCCAGCAGTGTACAGGATCCCTCCTACAATGAGCAGTTCTTC
>TRBV4-3|TRBJ1-2|TRBD1|.
CASSQGTTGFNYGYTF
TGCGCCAGCAGCCAGGGGACGACAGGGTTTAACTATGGCTACACCTTC
>TRBV11-2|TRBJ1-6|TRBD1|.
CASSSDRENSPLHF
TGTGCCAGCAGCTCCGACAGGGAGAATTCCCCCCTCCACTTT
>TRBV7-9|TRBJ2-1|TRBD2|.
CASSEASGRRNEQFF
TGTGCCAGCAGCGAGGCTAGCGGGAGGCGCAATGAGCAGTTCTTC
>TRBV2|TRBJ2-2|TRBD1|.
CASSQLTGANTGELFF
TGTGCCAGCAGTCAGCTAACAGGGGCGAACACCGGGGAGCTGTTTTTT
>TRBV27|TRBJ2-7|TRBD2|.
CASSLSALAGGVYEQYF
TGTGCCAGCAGTTTATCGGCGCTAGCGGGGGGTGTATACGAGCAGTACTTC
>TRBV5-1|TRBJ2-7|TRBD1|.
CASWIGTGGHEQYF
TGCGCCAGCTGGATTGGGACAGGGGGCCACGAGCAGTACTTC